The clone carrying this TCR beta chain has only a few counts. Its target is not known. This entry belongs to a study of identical twins. Study-wide findings and caveats: Invariant MAIT and iNKT cells may have partly biased zero-insertion analyses.

CDR1 is SGHTA, CDR2 FQGTGA, per germline. The CDR3 runs 16 residues. The ends lost 4 bases at V and 4 bases at J; junction bases unmatched: 6. MiXCR, applied by TCRdb to the 5' RACE reads, yields one record per CDR3 protein. The table shows about 250,000 distinct CDR3 sequences, with around 15% occurring only once. Sequenced input: memory (CD45RO+) T cells sorted from blood. The chain joins TRBV7-3 to TRBJ2-2; 10 bases match TRBD1. The receptor comes from a young woman in good health. DNA of the CDR3: TGTGCCAGCAGCTCGACCGGGACAGGGGTCACCGGGGAGCTGTTTTTT. This gives the protein CASSSTGTGVTGELFF. Variable domain in full (rest from reference TRBV7-3 and TRBJ2-2): GAGVSQTPSNKVTEKGKYVELRCDPISGHTALYWYRQSLGQGPEFLIYFQGTGAADDSGLPNDRFFAVRPEGSVSTLKIQRTERGDSAVYLCASSSTGTGVTGELFFGEGSRLTVL.